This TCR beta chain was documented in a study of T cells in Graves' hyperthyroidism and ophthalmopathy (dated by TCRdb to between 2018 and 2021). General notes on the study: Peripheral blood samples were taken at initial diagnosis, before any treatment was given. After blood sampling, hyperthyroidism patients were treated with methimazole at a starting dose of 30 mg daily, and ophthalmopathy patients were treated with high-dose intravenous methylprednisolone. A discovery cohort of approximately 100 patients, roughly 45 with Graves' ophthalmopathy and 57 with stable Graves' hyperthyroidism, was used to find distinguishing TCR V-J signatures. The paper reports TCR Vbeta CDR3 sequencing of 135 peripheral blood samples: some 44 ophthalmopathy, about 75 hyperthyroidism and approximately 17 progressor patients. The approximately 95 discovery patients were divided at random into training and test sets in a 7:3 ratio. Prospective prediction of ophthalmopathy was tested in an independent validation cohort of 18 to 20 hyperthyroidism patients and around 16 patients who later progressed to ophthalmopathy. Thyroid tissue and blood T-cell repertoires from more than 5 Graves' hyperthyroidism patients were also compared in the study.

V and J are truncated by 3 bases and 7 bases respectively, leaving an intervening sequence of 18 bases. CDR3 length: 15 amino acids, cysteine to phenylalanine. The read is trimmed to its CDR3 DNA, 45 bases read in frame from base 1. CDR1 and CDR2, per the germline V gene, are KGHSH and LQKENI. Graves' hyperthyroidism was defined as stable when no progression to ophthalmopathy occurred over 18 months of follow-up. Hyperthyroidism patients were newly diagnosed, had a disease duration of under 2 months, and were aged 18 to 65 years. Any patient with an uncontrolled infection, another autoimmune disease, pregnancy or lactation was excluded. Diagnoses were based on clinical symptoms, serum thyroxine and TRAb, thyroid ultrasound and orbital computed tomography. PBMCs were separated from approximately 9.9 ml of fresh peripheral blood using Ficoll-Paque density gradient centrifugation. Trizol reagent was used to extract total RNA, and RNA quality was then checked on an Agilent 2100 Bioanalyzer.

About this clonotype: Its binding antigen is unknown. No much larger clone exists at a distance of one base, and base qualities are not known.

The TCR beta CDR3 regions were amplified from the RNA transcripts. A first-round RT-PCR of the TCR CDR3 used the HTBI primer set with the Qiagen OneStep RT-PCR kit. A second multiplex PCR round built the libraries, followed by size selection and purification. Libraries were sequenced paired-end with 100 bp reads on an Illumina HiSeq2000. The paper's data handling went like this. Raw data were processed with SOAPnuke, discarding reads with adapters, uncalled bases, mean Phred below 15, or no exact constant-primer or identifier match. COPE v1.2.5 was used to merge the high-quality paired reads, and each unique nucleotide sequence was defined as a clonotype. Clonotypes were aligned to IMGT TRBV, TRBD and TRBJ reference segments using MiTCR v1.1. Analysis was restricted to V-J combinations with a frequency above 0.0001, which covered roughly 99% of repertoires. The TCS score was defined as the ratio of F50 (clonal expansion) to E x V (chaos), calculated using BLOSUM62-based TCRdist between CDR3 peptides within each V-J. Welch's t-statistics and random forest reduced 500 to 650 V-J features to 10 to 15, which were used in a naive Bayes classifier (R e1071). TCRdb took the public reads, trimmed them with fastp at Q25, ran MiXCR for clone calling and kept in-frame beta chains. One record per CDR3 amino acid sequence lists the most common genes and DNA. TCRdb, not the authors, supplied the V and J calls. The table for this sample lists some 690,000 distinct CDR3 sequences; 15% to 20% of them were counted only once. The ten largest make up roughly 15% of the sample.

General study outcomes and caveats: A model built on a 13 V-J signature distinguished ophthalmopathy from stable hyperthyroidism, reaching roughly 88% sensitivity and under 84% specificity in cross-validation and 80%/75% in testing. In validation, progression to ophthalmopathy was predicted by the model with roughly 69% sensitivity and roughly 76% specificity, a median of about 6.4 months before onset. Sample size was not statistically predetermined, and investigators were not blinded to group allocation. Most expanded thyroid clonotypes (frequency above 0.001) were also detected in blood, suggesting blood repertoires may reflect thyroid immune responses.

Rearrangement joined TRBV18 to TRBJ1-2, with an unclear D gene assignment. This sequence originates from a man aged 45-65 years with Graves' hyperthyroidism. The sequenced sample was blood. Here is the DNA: TGTGCCAGCTCACCCAACTCTCCTGGAGATGGTGGCTACACCTTC. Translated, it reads CASSPNSPGDGGYTF.